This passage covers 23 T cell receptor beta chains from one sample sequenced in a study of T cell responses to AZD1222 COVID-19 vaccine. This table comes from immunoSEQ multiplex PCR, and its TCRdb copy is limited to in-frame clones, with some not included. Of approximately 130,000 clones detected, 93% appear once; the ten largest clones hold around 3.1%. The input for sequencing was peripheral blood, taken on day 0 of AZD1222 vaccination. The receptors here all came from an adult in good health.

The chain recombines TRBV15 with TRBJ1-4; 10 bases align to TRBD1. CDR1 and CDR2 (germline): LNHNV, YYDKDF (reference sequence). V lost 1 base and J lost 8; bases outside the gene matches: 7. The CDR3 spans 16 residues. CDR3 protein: CATSRGRGTGEEKLFF. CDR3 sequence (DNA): TGTGCCACCAGCAGAGGAAGAGGGACAGGGGAAGAAAAACTGTTTTTT.

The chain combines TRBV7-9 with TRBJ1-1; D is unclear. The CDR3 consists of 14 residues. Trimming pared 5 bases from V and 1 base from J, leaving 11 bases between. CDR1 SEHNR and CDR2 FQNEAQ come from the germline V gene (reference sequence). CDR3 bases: TGTGCCAGCAGCCCAGACCTGAAGAACACTGAAGCTTTCTTT. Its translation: CASSPDLKNTEAFF.

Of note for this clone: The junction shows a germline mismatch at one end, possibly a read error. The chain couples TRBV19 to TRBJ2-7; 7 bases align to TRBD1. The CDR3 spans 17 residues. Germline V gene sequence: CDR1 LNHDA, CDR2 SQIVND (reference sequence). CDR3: CATSIPNGVTGIYEQYF. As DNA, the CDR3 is TGTGCCACTAGTATCCCTAATGGGGTGACAGGGATCTACGAGCAGTACTTC.

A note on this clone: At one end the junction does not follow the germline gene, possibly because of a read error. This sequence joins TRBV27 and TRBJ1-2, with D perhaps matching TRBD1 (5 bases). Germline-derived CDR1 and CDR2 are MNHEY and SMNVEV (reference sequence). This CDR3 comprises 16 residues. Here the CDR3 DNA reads TGTGCCAGCAGTATATCCGGGACCCTAGCTAACTATGGCTACACCTTC. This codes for CASSISGTLANYGYTF.

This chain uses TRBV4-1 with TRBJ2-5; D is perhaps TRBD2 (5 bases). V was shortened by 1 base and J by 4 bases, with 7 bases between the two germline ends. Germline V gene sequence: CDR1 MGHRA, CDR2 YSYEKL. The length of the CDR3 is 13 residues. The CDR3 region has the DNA TGCGCCAGCAGCCAAGTCCTAGCAGAGACCCAGTACTTC. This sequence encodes CASSQVLAETQYF.

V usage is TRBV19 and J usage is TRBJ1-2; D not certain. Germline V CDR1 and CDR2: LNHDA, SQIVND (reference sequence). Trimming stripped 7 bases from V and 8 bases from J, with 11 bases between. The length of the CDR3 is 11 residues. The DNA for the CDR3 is TGTGCCAGTACGGGAATGGGGGGCTACACCTTC. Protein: CASTGMGGYTF.

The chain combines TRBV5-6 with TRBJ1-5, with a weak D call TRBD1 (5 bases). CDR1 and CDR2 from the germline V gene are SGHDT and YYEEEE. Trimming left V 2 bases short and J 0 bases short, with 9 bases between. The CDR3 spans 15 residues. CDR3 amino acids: CASSLGVYSNQPQHF. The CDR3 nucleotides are TGTGCCAGCAGCTTAGGGGTTTATAGCAATCAGCCCCAGCATTTT.

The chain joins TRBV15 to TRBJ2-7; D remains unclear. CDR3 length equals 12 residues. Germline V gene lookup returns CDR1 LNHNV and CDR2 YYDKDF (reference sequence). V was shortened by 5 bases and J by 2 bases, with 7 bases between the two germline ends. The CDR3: CATSPGTYEQYF. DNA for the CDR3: TGTGCCACCAGCCCAGGAACCTACGAGCAGTACTTC.

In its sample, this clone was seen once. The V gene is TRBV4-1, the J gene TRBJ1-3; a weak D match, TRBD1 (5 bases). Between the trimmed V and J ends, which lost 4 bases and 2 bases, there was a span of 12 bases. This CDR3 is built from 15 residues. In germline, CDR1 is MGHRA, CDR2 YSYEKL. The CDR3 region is CASSLLPGPGNTIYF. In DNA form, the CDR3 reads TGCGCCAGCAGCCTCCTCCCAGGGCCTGGAAACACCATATATTTT.

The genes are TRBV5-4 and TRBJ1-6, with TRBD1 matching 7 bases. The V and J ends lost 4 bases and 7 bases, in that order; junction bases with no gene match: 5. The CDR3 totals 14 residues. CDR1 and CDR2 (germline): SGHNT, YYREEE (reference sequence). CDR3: CASSPGQLNSPLHF. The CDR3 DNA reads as TGTGCCAGCAGCCCGGGACAGTTAAATTCACCCCTCCACTTT.

This CDR3 reads CASPRDTGELFF. The CDR3 DNA is TGTGCCAGCCCCAGGGACACCGGGGAGCTGTTTTTT. V and J are TRBV18 and TRBJ2-2; D may be TRBD1 (5 bases). Germline CDR1 KGHSH, CDR2 LQKENI. Deletions cut 8 bases from V and 3 bases from J, with 7 bases between. The CDR3 extends over 12 amino acids.

Here the CDR3 DNA reads TGTGCCAGCAGCTCCCCTGGGGGTGGACCAGCTAACTATGGCTACACCTTC. Translating gives CASSSPGGGPANYGYTF. V gene TRBV7-2 combines with J gene TRBJ1-2, with D perhaps matching TRBD1 (5 bases). CDR3 length: 17 amino acids. CDR1 is SGHTA and CDR2 is FQGNSA in the germline V gene. V shed 4 bases and J shed 0 bases, with 18 bases lying between them.

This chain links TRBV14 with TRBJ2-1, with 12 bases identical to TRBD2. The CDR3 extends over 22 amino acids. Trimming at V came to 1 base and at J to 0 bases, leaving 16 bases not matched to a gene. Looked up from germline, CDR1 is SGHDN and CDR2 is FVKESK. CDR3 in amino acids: CASSQGVWGTSGRTSSYNEQFF. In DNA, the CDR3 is TGTGCCAGCAGCCAAGGTGTGTGGGGTACTAGCGGGAGGACGAGCTCCTACAATGAGCAGTTCTTC.

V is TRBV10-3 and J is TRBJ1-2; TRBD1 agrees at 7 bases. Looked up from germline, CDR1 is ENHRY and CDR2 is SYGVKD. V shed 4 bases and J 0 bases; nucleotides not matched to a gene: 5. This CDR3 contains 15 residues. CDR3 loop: CAISGDSETNYGYTF. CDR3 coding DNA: TGTGCCATCAGTGGGGACAGCGAAACTAACTATGGCTACACCTTC.

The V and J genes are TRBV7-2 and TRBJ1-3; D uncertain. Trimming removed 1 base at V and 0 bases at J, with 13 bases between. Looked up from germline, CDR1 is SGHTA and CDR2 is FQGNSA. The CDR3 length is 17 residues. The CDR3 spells CASSLGPISYSGNTIYF. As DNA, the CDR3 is TGTGCCAGCAGCTTAGGGCCGATCTCCTACTCTGGAAACACCATATATTTT.

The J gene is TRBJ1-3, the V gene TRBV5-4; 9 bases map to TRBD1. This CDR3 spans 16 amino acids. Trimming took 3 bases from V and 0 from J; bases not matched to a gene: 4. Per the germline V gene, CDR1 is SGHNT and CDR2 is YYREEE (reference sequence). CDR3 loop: CASSSTGGYSGNTIYF. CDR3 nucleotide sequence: TGTGCCAGCAGCTCGACAGGGGGATACTCTGGAAACACCATATATTTT.

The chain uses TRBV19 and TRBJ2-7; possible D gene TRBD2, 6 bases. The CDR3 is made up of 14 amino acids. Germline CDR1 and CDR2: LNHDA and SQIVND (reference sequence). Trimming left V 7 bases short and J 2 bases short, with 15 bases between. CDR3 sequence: CASKDGPGAYEQYF. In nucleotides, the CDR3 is TGTGCCAGTAAGGATGGCCCGGGGGCCTACGAGCAGTACTTC.

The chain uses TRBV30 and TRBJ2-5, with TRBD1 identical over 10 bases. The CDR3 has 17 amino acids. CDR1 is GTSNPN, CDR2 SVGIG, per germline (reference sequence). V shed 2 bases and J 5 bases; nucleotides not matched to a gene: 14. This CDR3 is CAWSPRTPGQGLETQYF. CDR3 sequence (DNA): TGTGCCTGGAGTCCCCGCACCCCGGGACAGGGGCTCGAGACCCAGTACTTC.

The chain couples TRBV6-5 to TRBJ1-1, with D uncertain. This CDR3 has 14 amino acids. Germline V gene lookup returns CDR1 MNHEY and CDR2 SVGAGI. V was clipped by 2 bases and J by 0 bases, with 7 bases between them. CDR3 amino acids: CASSYTAMNTEAFF. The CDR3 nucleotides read TGTGCCAGCAGTTACACGGCTATGAACACTGAAGCTTTCTTT.

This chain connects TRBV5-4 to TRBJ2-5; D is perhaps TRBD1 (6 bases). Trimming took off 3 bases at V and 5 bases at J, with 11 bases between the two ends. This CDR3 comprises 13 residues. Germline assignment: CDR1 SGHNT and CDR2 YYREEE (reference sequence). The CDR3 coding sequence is TGTGCCAGCAGCTCGCTTAGGGGGGAGACCCAGTACTTC. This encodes CASSSLRGETQYF. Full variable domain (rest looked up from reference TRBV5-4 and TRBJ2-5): ETGVTQSPTHLIKTRGQQVTLRCSSQSGHNTVSWYQQALGQGPQFIFQYYREEENGRGNFPPRFSGLQFPNYSSELNVNALELDDSALYLCASSSLRGETQYFGPGTRLLVL.

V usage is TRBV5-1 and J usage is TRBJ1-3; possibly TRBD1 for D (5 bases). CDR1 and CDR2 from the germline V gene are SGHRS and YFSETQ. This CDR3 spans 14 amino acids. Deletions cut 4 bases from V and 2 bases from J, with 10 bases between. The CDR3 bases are TGCGCCAGCAGCGCCTGGGACGCTGGAAACACCATATATTTT. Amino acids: CASSAWDAGNTIYF.

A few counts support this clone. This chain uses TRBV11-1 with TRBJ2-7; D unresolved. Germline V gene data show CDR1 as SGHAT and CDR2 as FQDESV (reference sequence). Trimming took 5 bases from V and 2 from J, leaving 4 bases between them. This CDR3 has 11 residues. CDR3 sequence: CASSGAYEQYF. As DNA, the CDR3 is TGTGCCAGCAGCGGAGCCTACGAGCAGTACTTC.

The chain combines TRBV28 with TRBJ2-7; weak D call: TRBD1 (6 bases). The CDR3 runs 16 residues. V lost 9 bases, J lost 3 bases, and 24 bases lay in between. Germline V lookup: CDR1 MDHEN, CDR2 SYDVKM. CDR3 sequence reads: CASTRGYQVTVYEQYF. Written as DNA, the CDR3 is TGTGCCAGTACCAGGGGTTACCAGGTCACGGTCTACGAGCAGTACTTC.